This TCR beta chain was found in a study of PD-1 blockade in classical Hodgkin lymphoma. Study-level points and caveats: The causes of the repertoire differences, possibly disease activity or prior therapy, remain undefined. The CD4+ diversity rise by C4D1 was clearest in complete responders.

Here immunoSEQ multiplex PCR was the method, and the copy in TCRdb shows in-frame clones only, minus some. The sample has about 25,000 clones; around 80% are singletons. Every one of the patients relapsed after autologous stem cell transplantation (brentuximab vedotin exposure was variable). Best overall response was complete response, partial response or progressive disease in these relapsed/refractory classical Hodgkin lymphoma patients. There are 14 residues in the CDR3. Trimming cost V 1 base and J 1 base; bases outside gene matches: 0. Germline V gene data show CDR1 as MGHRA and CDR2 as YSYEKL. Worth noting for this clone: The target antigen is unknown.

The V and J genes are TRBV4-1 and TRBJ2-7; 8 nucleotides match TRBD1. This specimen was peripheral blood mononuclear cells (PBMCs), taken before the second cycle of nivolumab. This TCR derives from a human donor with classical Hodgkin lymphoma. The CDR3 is CASSQGDRSYEQYF. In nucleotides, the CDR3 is TGCGCCAGCAGCCAAGGGGACAGGTCCTACGAGCAGTACTTC.